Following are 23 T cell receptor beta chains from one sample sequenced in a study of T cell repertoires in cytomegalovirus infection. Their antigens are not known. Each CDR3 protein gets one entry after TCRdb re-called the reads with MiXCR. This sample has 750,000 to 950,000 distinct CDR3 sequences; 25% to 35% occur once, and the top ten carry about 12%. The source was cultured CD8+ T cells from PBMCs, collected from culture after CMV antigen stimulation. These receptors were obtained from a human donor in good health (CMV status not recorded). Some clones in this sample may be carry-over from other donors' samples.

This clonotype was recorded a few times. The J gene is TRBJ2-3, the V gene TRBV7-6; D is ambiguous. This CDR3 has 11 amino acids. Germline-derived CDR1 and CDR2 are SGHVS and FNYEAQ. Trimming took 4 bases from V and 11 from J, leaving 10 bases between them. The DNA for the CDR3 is TGTGCCAGCAGCTCCCTGGAACAGCAGTATTTT. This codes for CASSSLEQQYF.

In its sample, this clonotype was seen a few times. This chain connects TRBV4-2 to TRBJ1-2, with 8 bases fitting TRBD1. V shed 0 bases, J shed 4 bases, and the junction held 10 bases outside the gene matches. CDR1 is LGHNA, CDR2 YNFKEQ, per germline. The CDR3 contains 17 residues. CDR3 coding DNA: TGTGCCAGCAGCCAAGATTCGTGGGACGGACAGGGCTATGGCTACACCTTC. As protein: CASSQDSWDGQGYGYTF.

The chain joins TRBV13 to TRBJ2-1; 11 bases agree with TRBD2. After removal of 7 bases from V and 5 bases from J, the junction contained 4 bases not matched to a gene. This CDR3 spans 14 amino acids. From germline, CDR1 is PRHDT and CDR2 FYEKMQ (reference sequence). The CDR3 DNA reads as TGTGCCAGCATCCTAGCGGGGGGACACAATGAGCAGTTCTTC. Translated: CASILAGGHNEQFF.

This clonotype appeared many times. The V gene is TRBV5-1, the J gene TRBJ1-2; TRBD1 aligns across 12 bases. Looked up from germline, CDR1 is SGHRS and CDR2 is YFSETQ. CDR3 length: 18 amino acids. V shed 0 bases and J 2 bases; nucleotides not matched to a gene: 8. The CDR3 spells CASSLGEGTGGENYGYTF. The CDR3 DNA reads TGCGCCAGCAGCTTGGGGGAAGGGACAGGGGGCGAGAACTATGGCTACACCTTC.

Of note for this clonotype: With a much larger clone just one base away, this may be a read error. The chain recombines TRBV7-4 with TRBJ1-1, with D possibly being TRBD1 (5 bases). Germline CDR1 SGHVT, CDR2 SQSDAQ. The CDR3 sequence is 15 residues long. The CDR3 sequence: CANSLGRQTNTEAFF. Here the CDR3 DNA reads TGTGCCAACAGCTTAGGTAGACAGACGAACACTGAAGCTTTCTTT.

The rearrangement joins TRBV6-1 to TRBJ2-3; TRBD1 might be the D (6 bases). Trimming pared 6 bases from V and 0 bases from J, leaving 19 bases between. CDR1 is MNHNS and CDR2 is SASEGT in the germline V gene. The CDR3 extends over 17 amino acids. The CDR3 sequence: CASSNGQSLTSTDTQYF. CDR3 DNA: TGTGCCAGCAGCAACGGACAGTCCTTAACTAGCACAGATACGCAGTATTTT.

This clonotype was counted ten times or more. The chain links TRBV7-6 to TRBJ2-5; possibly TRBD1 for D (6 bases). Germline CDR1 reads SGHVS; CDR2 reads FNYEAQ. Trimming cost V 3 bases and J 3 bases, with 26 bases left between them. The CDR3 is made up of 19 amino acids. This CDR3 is CASSFWPQTRGRGEETQYF. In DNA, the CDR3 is TGTGCCAGCAGCTTCTGGCCTCAAACCAGGGGCAGGGGTGAAGAGACCCAGTACTTC.

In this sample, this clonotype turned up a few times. The DNA for the CDR3 is TGTGCCAGCAGTGTTTACGGCGGGGGGGCCTACAATGAGCAGTTCTTC. This sequence encodes CASSVYGGGAYNEQFF. The chain links TRBV6-4 to TRBJ2-1, with 9 nucleotides matching TRBD2. From germline, CDR1 is MRHNA and CDR2 SNTAGT. V shed 4 bases, J shed 2 bases, and the junction held 6 bases outside the gene matches. CDR3 length equals 16 residues.

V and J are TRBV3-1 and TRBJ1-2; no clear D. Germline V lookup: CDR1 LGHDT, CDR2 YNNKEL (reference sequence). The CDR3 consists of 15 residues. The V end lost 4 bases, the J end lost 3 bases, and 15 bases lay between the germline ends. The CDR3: CASSLRQVPHYGYTF. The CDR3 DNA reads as TGTGCCAGCAGCCTCCGGCAGGTTCCACACTATGGCTACACCTTC.

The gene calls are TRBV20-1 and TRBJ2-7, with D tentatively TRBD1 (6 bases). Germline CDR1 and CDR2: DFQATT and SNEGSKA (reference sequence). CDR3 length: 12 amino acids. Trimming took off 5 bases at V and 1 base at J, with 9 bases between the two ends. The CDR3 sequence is CSARDNSYEQYF. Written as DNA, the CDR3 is TGCAGTGCTCGGGACAATTCCTACGAGCAGTACTTC.

CDR3 protein: CASSYSSGQQETQYF. The CDR3 DNA follows: TGTGCCAGCAGTTACTCATCAGGTCAGCAAGAGACCCAGTACTTC. The V gene is TRBV6-6, the J gene TRBJ2-5, with D hard to call. The CDR3 extends over 15 amino acids. With 0 bases removed from V and 2 bases from J, the gap between germline ends came to 10 bases. Per the germline V gene, CDR1 is MNHNY and CDR2 is SVGAGI (reference sequence).

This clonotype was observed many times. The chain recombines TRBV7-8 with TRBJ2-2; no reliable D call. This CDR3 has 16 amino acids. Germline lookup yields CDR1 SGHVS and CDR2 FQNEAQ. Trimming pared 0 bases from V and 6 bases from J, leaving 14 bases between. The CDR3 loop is CASSLAQHFPPGELFF. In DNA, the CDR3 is TGTGCCAGCAGCTTAGCCCAGCATTTCCCTCCCGGGGAGCTGTTTTTT. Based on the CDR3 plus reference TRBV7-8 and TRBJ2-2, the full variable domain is GAGVSQSPRYKVAKRGQDVALRCDPISGHVSLFWYQQALGQGPEFLTYFQNEAQLDKSGLPSDRFFAERPEGSVSTLKIQRTQQEDSAVYLCASSLAQHFPPGELFFGEGSRLTVL.

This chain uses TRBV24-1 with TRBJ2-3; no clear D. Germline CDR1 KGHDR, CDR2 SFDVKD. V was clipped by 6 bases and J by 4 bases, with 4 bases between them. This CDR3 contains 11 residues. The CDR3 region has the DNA TGTGCCACCAGTTACGCAGATACGCAGTATTTT. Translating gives CATSYADTQYF.

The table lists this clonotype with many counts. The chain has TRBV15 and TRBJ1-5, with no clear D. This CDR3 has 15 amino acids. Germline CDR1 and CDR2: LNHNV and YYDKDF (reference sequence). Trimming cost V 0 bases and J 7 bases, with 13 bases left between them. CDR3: CATSRDKGRGQPQHF. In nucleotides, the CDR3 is TGTGCCACCAGCAGAGATAAAGGGAGAGGACAGCCCCAGCATTTT.

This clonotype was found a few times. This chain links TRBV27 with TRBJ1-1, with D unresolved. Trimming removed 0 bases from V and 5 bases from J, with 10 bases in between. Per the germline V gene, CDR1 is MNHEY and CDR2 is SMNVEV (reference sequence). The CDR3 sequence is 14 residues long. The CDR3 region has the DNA TGTGCCAGCAGTTTATCAGGGTTAAAGACTGAAGCTTTCTTT. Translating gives CASSLSGLKTEAFF.

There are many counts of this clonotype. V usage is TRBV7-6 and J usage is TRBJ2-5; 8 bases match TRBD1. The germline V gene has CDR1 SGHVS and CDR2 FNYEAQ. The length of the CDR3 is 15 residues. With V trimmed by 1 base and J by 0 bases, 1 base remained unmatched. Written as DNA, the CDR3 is TGTGCCAGCAGCTTAGGACAGGGGTACCAAGAGACCCAGTACTTC. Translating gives CASSLGQGYQETQYF. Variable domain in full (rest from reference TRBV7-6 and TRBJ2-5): GAGVSQSPRYKVTKRGQDVALRCDPISGHVSLYWYRQALGQGPEFLTYFNYEAQQDKSGLPNDRFSAERPEGSISTLTIQRTEQRDSAMYRCASSLGQGYQETQYFGPGTRLLVL.

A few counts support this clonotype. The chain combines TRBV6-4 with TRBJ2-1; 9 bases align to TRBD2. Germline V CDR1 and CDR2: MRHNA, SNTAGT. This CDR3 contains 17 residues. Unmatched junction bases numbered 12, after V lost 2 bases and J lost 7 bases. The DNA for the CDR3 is TGTGCCAGCAGTGACCATGCGGGGGGGCCATATAGGAATGAGCAGTTCTTC. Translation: CASSDHAGGPYRNEQFF.

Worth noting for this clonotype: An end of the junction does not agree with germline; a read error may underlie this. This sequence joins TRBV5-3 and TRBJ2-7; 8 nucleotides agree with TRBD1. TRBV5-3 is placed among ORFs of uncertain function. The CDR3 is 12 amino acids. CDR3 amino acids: CASSLQGGEQYF. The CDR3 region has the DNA TGTGCCAGCAGCTTACAGGGGGGCGAGCAGTACTTC.

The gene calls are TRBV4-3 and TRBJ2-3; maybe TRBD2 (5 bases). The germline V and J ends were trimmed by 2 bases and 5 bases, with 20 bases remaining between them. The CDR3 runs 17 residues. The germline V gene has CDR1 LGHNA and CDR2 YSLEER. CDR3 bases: TGCGCCAGCAGCCAACCCCGGGTGGGCGGGCTCGGAGATACGCAGTATTTT. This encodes CASSQPRVGGLGDTQYF.

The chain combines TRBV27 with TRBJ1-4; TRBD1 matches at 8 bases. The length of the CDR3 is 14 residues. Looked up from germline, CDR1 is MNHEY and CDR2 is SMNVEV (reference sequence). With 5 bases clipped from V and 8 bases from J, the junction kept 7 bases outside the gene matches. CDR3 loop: CASSPGQGSEKLFF. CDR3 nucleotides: TGTGCCAGCAGTCCCGGACAGGGCAGCGAAAAACTGTTTTTT.

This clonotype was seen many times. CDR3 sequence reads: CASSSWLAGSSYNEQFF. The CDR3 DNA reads TGTGCCAGCAGCAGTTGGCTAGCGGGGAGCTCCTACAATGAGCAGTTCTTC. The genes are TRBV7-6 and TRBJ2-1; 9 bases fit TRBD2. J lost 0 bases, V lost 5 bases, and 8 bases had no gene match. Germline V CDR1 and CDR2: SGHVS, FNYEAQ. The length of the CDR3 is 17 residues.

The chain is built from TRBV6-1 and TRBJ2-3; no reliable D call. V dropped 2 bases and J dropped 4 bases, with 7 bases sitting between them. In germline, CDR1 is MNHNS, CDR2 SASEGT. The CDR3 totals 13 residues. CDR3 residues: CASSEIGADTQYF. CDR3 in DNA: TGTGCCAGCAGTGAAATAGGTGCAGATACGCAGTATTTT.

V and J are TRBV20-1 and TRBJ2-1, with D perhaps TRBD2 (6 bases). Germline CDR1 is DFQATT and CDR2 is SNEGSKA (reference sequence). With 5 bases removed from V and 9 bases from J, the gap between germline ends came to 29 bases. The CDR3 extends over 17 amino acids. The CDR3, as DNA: TGCAGTGCTTGGGCGCCCTGGGCCGGGGGAGAGAGTGGTGAGCAGTTCTTC. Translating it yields CSAWAPWAGGESGEQFF.